This record concerns one T cell receptor beta chain sequence. The table came from immunoSEQ multiplex PCR; TCRdb's copy has only in-frame clones and leaves some out. This table holds about 99,000 clones, 75% to 85% found once. This record comes from a study of blood T cell repertoires in COVID-19. Source material: peripheral blood. This sequence was found in a woman at least 80 years old with active or convalescent COVID-19.

Written as DNA, the CDR3 is TGTGCCATCAGTGAACCGGGACAGGGGGTTTACAATGAGCAGTTCTTC. It translates to CAISEPGQGVYNEQFF. This chain joins TRBV10-3 and TRBJ2-1; 11 bases fit TRBD1. With 3 bases clipped from V and 4 bases from J, the junction kept 5 bases outside the gene matches. The CDR3 runs 16 residues. Germline loops: CDR1 ENHRY, CDR2 SYGVKD.